This section outlines one T cell receptor (beta chain) sequence together with its context. It has no known antigen specificity. The sample holds no much larger clone one base away, and base qualities are not on file. TCRbeta CDR3 regions were amplified from genomic DNA using the immunoSEQ Assay, a bias-controlled multiplex PCR. As for the original processing: The number of nucleated cells in each sample was estimated by amplification of reference gene primers within the assay. To quantify the absolute abundance of each unique TCRbeta CDR3 rearrangement, sequence reads were collapsed and filtered. For each sample, productive Simpson clonality was calculated as the square root of Simpson's diversity index over productive rearrangements. TCRdb holds this immuneACCESS table with in-frame rearrangements only. Some clones are missing; in checked studies, unresolved V genes explain under half, and the rest has no known cause. V, J and clone size are those of that table, while D and trimming were read from the DNA. For this sample there are fewer than 70,000 clones; approximately 79% appear just once. The ten largest clonotypes hold 10% to 15% of the sample.

The CDR3 measures 16 amino acids from cysteine to phenylalanine. The entry retains the CDR3 DNA only, 48 bases that are in frame from base 1. The V end gives up 5 bases and the J end 7 bases, leaving 10 bases in the junction not matched to a gene. CDR1 SGHVS and CDR2 FQNEAQ are derived from the germline V gene. The data are from a study of blood T cell repertoires in COVID-19 (TCRdb year 2020). A note on the overall study: Samples from collaborators originated in the United States, Italy and Spain and spanned both the acute and convalescent phases of COVID-19. The material from the prospective study consisted of cDNA or gDNA derived from T cells, B-cell-depleted T cells, or PBMCs. Deeply sampled blood TCRbeta repertoires from subjects exposed to, actively infected with, or recovered from COVID-19 were included in the dataset. The repertoires were released in a freely available public database meant as a resource for research on the immune response to SARS-CoV-2. Samples came from the ongoing ImmuneRACE study (first 160 participants) plus 1,254 subjects from 6 global collaborators. Nearly every sample came with metadata listing a de-identified subject ID, COVID-19 status, age in years and sex. Where available, HLA class I and class II types were taken from metadata supplied by the sample provider and were not determined by assay-based typing.

Collaborating institutions collected whole blood in K2EDTA tubes following their own protocols. For TCRbeta analysis, collaborator samples were shipped as frozen whole blood, as isolated PBMCs, or as DNA extracted from either sample type. Broader findings and caveats from the paper: Clinical and demographic metadata were provided uncurated, with the amount varying by source and participant.

Material: peripheral blood. The rearranged segments are TRBV7-8 and TRBJ2-1, and 11 junction bases match TRBD2. The receptor was isolated from a human donor in a cohort sampled during active COVID-19. The bases are TGTGCCAGCAGCCCTTACGTAGCGGGGGGGCTGAATGAGCAGTTCTTC. Its protein product is CASSPYVAGGLNEQFF.